Listed here are 22 T cell receptor beta chains from one sample, sequenced in a study of metastatic and nonmetastatic thyroid tumors. Each patient went into thyroid surgery without having received any treatment. TCRdb re-called the PCR reads via MiXCR. The profile shows under 20,000 clones, under 30% of them singletons. The sequencing sample was made of tumor tissue. All receptors come from a female donor with papillary thyroid cancer or a benign thyroid nodule (not recorded which). Some clones in this sample may be carry-over from other donors' samples.

This chain links TRBV30 with TRBJ2-7; 9 bases are shared with TRBD1. This CDR3 comprises 15 residues. Germline V gives CDR1 GTSNPN, CDR2 SVGIG (reference sequence). Losses at the gene ends were 2 bases for V and 2 bases for J; bases not matched to a gene: 7. CDR3 bases: TGTGCCTGGAGTAAACCGGGACAGGGACCCTACGAGCAGTACTTC. Its translation: CAWSKPGQGPYEQYF.

The table lists this clone with many counts. At one of its ends the junction is not consistent with the germline gene, which may arise from a read error. This chain links TRBV13 with TRBJ2-6; D might be TRBD1 (5 bases). Per germline, CDR1 PRHDT and CDR2 FYEKMQ (reference sequence). The CDR3 totals 14 residues. This CDR3 is CASTLFSGANVPTF. In DNA form, the CDR3 reads TGTGCCAGCACCCTTTTTTCTGGGGCCAACGTCCCGACTTTC.

This clone was seen a few times. Here the CDR3 reads CSVGDRYQETQYF. CDR3 coding DNA: TGCAGCGTGGGGGACAGGTACCAAGAGACCCAGTACTTC. V is TRBV29-1 and J is TRBJ2-5, with TRBD1 matching 8 bases. CDR1 SQVTM and CDR2 ANQGSEA come from the germline V gene. CDR3 length: 13 residues. V gave up 6 bases and J gave up 0 bases; unmatched junction bases: 3.

This clone counts as medium-sized. The chain joins TRBV19 to TRBJ2-1, with TRBD2 identical over 13 bases. This CDR3 is built from 16 residues. Trimming at V came to 6 bases and at J to 9 bases, leaving 11 bases not matched to a gene. Germline V gene sequence: CDR1 LNHDA, CDR2 SQIVND (reference sequence). Here the CDR3 reads CASSHLTSGRAGEQFF. The CDR3 coding sequence is TGTGCCAGTAGCCACCTCACTAGCGGGAGGGCGGGTGAGCAGTTCTTC. Drawing the rest from reference TRBV19 and TRBJ2-1, the complete variable domain is DGGITQSPKYLFRKEGQNVTLSCEQNLNHDAMYWYRQDPGQGLRLIYYSQIVNDFQKGDIAEGYSVSREKKESFPLTVTSAQKNPTAFYLCASSHLTSGRAGEQFFGPGTRLTVL.

In its sample, this clone was seen a few times. One end of the junction is discordant with germline, which a read error may explain. V is TRBV19 and J is TRBJ2-1, with D possibly TRBD2 on 5 matching bases. From germline, CDR1 is LNHDA and CDR2 SQIVND (reference sequence). The CDR3 runs 15 residues. The CDR3 nucleotides read TGTGCCAGTAGTATCGGGCTAGCCATCACCGGGGAGCTGTTCTTC. Its protein is CASSIGLAITGELFF. Variable domain in full (rest from reference TRBV19 and TRBJ2-1): DGGITQSPKYLFRKEGQNVTLSCEQNLNHDAMYWYRQDPGQGLRLIYYSQIVNDFQKGDIAEGYSVSREKKESFPLTVTSAQKNPTAFYLCASSIGLAITGELFFGPGTRLTVL.

In this sample, this clone turned up a few times. V and J are TRBV12-3 or TRBV12-4 and TRBJ2-5, with 7 bases identical to TRBD1. V lost 6 bases to trimming and J lost 1 base; unmatched junction nucleotides: 2. The CDR3 extends over 13 amino acids. The CDR3 here is CASRGQAQETQYF. For the CDR3, the DNA is TGTGCCAGCAGAGGACAGGCCCAAGAGACCCAGTACTTC.

This clone was seen repeatedly, ten times or more. The rearrangement uses TRBV3-1 and TRBJ2-6; D gene unclear. Germline V gene sequence: CDR1 LGHDT, CDR2 YNNKEL (reference sequence). The V end lost 1 base, the J end lost 4 bases, and 8 bases lay between the germline ends. This CDR3 has 15 residues. The CDR3 nucleotides read TGTGCCAGCAGCCAAGGGGGTAGAGGGGCCAACGTCCTGACTTTC. The encoded protein is CASSQGGRGANVLTF.

The chain is built from TRBV25-1 and TRBJ2-5; D not resolved. Germline V gene sequence: CDR1 MGHDK, CDR2 SYGVNS. V was clipped by 2 bases and J by 5 bases, with 3 bases between them. The CDR3 spans 11 residues. The chain's CDR3 is CASSEQETQYF. CDR3 DNA sequence: TGTGCCAGCAGTGAACAGGAGACCCAGTACTTC.

The table lists this clone with a few counts. This chain connects TRBV28 to TRBJ1-5, with 8 bases that match TRBD1. Germline CDR1 and CDR2: MDHEN and SYDVKM. CDR3 length: 15 residues. V was clipped by 3 bases and J by 6 bases; unmatched bases: 7. CDR3 region: CASSFGGQAGQPQHF. The CDR3 bases are TGTGCCAGCAGTTTCGGGGGACAGGCGGGTCAGCCCCAGCATTTT.

This clone was found a few times. The rearrangement joins TRBV4-1 to TRBJ1-5; D gene ambiguous. Germline CDR1 MGHRA, CDR2 YSYEKL. Trimming removed 0 bases from V and 7 bases from J, with 10 bases in between. The CDR3 is 14 residues long. The CDR3 loop is CASSQEDSGQPQHF. In DNA form, the CDR3 reads TGCGCCAGCAGCCAAGAAGATTCAGGACAGCCCCAGCATTTT.

In this sample, this clone is medium-sized. The chain employs TRBV6-1 and TRBJ2-1; D is ambiguous. From germline, CDR1 is MNHNS and CDR2 SASEGT. Between the trimmed V and J ends, which lost 6 bases and 4 bases, there was a span of 7 bases. This CDR3 region has 12 residues. CDR3 nucleotides: TGTGCCAGCAGAACACCGTACAATGAGCAGTTCTTC. Its translation: CASRTPYNEQFF.

This clone was recorded at least ten times. The rearrangement links TRBV7-8 to TRBJ2-3, with 7 bases identical to TRBD2. Trimming at V came to 2 bases and at J to 3 bases, leaving 8 bases not matched to a gene. This CDR3 region has 16 residues. The germline V gene encodes CDR1 SGHVS and CDR2 FQNEAQ. CDR3 loop: CASSLLAGAKTDTQYF. The CDR3 DNA is TGTGCCAGCAGCTTATTGGCGGGAGCGAAGACAGATACGCAGTATTTT. Supplemented by reference TRBV7-8 and TRBJ2-3, the full variable domain reads GAGVSQSPRYKVAKRGQDVALRCDPISGHVSLFWYQQALGQGPEFLTYFQNEAQLDKSGLPSDRFFAERPEGSVSTLKIQRTQQEDSAVYLCASSLLAGAKTDTQYFGPGTRLTVL.

The chain combines TRBV6-2 or TRBV6-3 with TRBJ2-2; D is unclear. Trimming left V 2 bases short and J 1 base short, with 5 bases between. Germline V gene lookup returns CDR1 MNHEY and CDR2 SVGEGT. This CDR3 is built from 14 residues. The CDR3 protein is CASSYARNTGELFF. Here the CDR3 DNA reads TGTGCCAGCAGTTACGCCAGGAACACCGGGGAGCTGTTTTTT.

This clone was detected only a few times. This chain connects TRBV6-1 to TRBJ2-7; TRBD1 agrees at 8 bases. The CDR3 loop spans 15 amino acids. V lost 4 bases to trimming and J lost 0 bases; unmatched junction nucleotides: 5. Germline V gene sequence: CDR1 MNHNS, CDR2 SASEGT. CDR3 coding DNA: TGTGCCAGCAGTGGCGACAGGGGATTCTCCTACGAGCAGTACTTC. Amino acid sequence: CASSGDRGFSYEQYF.

The chain is built from TRBV2 and TRBJ2-5; D tentatively fits TRBD1 or TRBD2 (6 bases each). This CDR3 is 16 amino acids long. Germline V gene lookup returns CDR1 SNHLY and CDR2 FYNNEI. The V and J ends lost 2 bases and 2 bases respectively, with 15 bases between them. The CDR3 DNA reads TGTGCCAGCAGTGAAATGGCGGTAGGGGGGCAAGAGACCCAGTACTTC. This gives the protein CASSEMAVGGQETQYF.

This clone was recorded many times. Different DNA sequences within this sample yield the same CDR3. The J gene is TRBJ2-1, the V gene TRBV4-1; TRBD1 agrees at 7 bases. Germline assignment: CDR1 MGHRA and CDR2 YSYEKL. The CDR3 spans 11 residues. V lost 4 bases, J lost 10 bases, and 1 base stayed unmatched. This CDR3 is CASSRDREQFF. The CDR3 coding sequence is TGCGCCAGCAGCCGGGACAGAGAGCAGTTCTTC.

This clone was recorded a few times. The J gene is TRBJ1-6, the V gene TRBV6-2 or TRBV6-3, with D possibly TRBD1 on 5 matching bases. V was shortened by 5 bases and J by 4 bases, with 9 bases between the two germline ends. Germline assignment: CDR1 MNHEY and CDR2 SVGEGT. The CDR3 covers 14 residues. The CDR3 DNA reads TGTGCCAGCAGTCCCCGACAGTATAATTCACCCCTCCACTTT. Residues: CASSPRQYNSPLHF.

There are many counts of this clone. The V call is TRBV5-6, the J call TRBJ1-2, with D unresolved. Trimming removed 2 bases from V and 4 bases from J, with 12 bases in between. The CDR3 runs 14 residues. Germline CDR1 and CDR2: SGHDT and YYEEEE. The CDR3 region has the DNA TGTGCCAGCAGCTTCGACCGACAATTCTATGGCTACACCTTC. Amino acid sequence: CASSFDRQFYGYTF.

V and J are TRBV2 and TRBJ2-7; 9 nucleotides line up with TRBD1. The CDR3 totals 14 residues. Germline loops: CDR1 SNHLY, CDR2 FYNNEI. V shed 5 bases, J shed 3 bases, and the junction held 5 bases outside the gene matches. The CDR3 DNA follows: TGTGCCAGCAGTAAGGACAGGGGAGTCTACGAGCAGTACTTC. It specifies CASSKDRGVYEQYF.

This clone appeared a few times. The chain combines TRBV12-3 or TRBV12-4 with TRBJ1-2; 7 nucleotides agree with TRBD1. This CDR3 is built from 12 residues. Trimming removed 4 bases from V and 8 bases from J; junction bases left unmatched: 4. DNA for the CDR3: TGTGCCAGCAGTTCCCAGGGGGTGGGCTACACCTTC. It translates to CASSSQGVGYTF.

This chain uses TRBV2 with TRBJ1-1; D possibly corresponds to TRBD1 (5 bases). The germline V gene encodes CDR1 SNHLY and CDR2 FYNNEI. V shed 6 bases and J shed 7 bases, with 12 bases lying between them. The CDR3 is 12 residues long. CDR3 DNA sequence: TGTGCCAGCAGCGGGCCTGGGGGTGAAGCTTTCTTT. Its translation: CASSGPGGEAFF.

The CDR3 bases are TGTGCCAGCAGCTTGGTAGGGGACAGGGATGAAAAACTGTTTTTT. This encodes CASSLVGDRDEKLFF. V gene TRBV5-6 combines with J gene TRBJ1-4; 9 bases fit TRBD1. Trimming took 0 bases from V and 6 from J; bases not matched to a gene: 3. The CDR3 contains 15 residues. Germline lookup yields CDR1 SGHDT and CDR2 YYEEEE. The whole variable domain, remainder taken from reference TRBV5-6 and TRBJ1-4, is DAGVTQSPTHLIKTRGQQVTLRCSPKSGHDTVSWYQQALGQGPQFIFQYYEEEERQRGNFPDRFSGHQFPNYSSELNVNALLLGDSALYLCASSLVGDRDEKLFFGSGTQLSVL.